The rows below give T cell receptor beta chains drawn from one sample of a study of T cell changes during pregnancy in multiple sclerosis. The protocol was immunoSEQ multiplex PCR, while the TCRdb copy is restricted to in-frame clones and leaves out a portion. The table has some 100,000 clones, 91% seen once. The material was peripheral blood, obtained in the second trimester of pregnancy. The origin of the receptors is a female donor with multiple sclerosis, enrolled in a pregnancy study. The CDR3 runs from the conserved cysteine through the conserved F or W.

>TRBV5-1
CASSLDSGAPYEQYF
>TRBV7-9
CASSLGGVTGVWDEQFF
>TRBV2
CASSEGGPLANTGELFF
>TRBV29-1
CSVEIQNSRDTQYF
>TRBV5-1
CASRRQGVADTQYF
>TRBV6-1
CASSLETGPNQPQHF
>TRBV19
CASAPGTPNYEQYF
>TRBV15
CATSTGTGGRGPQHF
>TRBV5-6
CASSQGQLYEQYF
>TRBV7-2
CASSLGDRRNTEAFF
>TRBV28
CASSDSNYGYTF
>TRBV5-6
CASSLAGGQETQYF
>TRBV2
CASSGSSGQRYGYTF
>TRBV7-2
CASSGGQGLGQPQHF
>TRBV10-2
CASSPWGLADYQETQYF
>TRBV29-1
CSVNGGDRPNEQFF
>TRBV10-3
CAIGPAGITEAFF
>TRBV6-6
CASSYSVGRGNQPQHF
>TRBV27
CASSAGTGGREQYF
>TRBV7-2
CASSLGQGRVGNTIYF
>TRBV6-6
CASSYTGDSQHF
>TRBV28
CASSPQVVGNEQFF
>TRBV6-1
CASSLLAGVDNEQFF
>TRBV14
CASSQPGLAGGPALETQYF
>TRBV29-1
CSVRAGTAYNEQFF
>TRBV6-1
CASSEPDSRRWGYTF
>TRBV5-6
CASSPRGRDEKLFF
>TRBV11-2
CASSIPGGRADTQYF
>TRBV7-3
CASSLERGSSGANVLTF
>TRBV7-8
CASSLKREGGTQYF